The 21 T cell receptor beta chains below come from one sample, sequenced in a study of shared clonotypes between healthy human individuals. It was CD45RO-negative cells, positively selected for CCR7, that made up naive CD8 cells, with terminally differentiated effector memory CD45RA+ cells excluded. The data were produced by immunoSEQ multiplex PCR, yet TCRdb's version contains in-frame clones alone and is incomplete. This sample has hundreds of thousands of clones, with over 90% found just once. Sequenced: naive CD8+ T cells sorted from blood. The source is a man aged 25 to 40 in good health.

Note on this clone: This same CDR3 is encoded by further DNA sequences in the sample. This sequence joins TRBV5-1 and TRBJ2-7, with D hard to call. The CDR3 covers 11 residues. Between the trimmed V and J ends, which lost 0 bases and 4 bases, there was a span of 2 bases. Germline V CDR1 and CDR2: SGHRS, YFSETQ. The CDR3 loop is CASSLGYEQYF. CDR3 bases: TGCGCCAGCAGCTTGGGGTACGAGCAGTACTTC.

The chain recombines TRBV5-1 with TRBJ2-2; the D gene is possibly TRBD1 (6 bases). The length of the CDR3 is 15 residues. Germline-derived CDR1 and CDR2 are SGHRS and YFSETQ. The V and J ends lost 1 base and 3 bases respectively, with 10 bases between them. The CDR3 nucleotides read TGCGCCAGCAGCTTGATGCAGGGGCACACCGGGGAGCTGTTTTTT. It encodes CASSLMQGHTGELFF.

The chain couples TRBV7-8 to TRBJ1-2, with 9 bases matching TRBD1. Germline V gene sequence: CDR1 SGHVS, CDR2 FQNEAQ. V dropped 5 bases and J dropped 1; count of bases not matched to a gene: 11. The CDR3 loop spans 17 amino acids. DNA for the CDR3: TGTGCCAGCAGCCCTAATCGGGGACAGGGTTTTAACTATGGCTACACCTTC. It is translated as CASSPNRGQGFNYGYTF.

This rearrangement joins TRBV19 to TRBJ2-2; no reliable D call. The germline V and J ends were trimmed by 2 bases and 3 bases, with 7 bases remaining between them. Germline values: CDR1 LNHDA, CDR2 SQIVND (reference sequence). This CDR3 is built from 14 residues. CDR3 nucleotide sequence: TGTGCCAGTAGTATATGGAGTGACACCGGGGAGCTGTTTTTT. Its protein product is CASSIWSDTGELFF.

The V call is TRBV4-1, the J call TRBJ1-2; D gene ambiguous. Germline CDR1 reads MGHRA; CDR2 reads YSYEKL. V was cut by 1 base and J by 8 bases, with 14 bases left in between. The CDR3 length is 14 residues. The CDR3 sequence is CASSQVPLGGGYTF. CDR3 sequence (DNA): TGCGCCAGCAGCCAAGTCCCCCTGGGAGGGGGCTACACCTTC.

Of note for this clone: Other DNA sequences in the same sample also yield this CDR3. The chain recombines TRBV6-5 with TRBJ2-5, with D maybe TRBD1 (5 bases). The V and J ends lost 6 bases and 5 bases respectively, with 7 bases between them. The length of the CDR3 is 11 residues. Germline CDR1 and CDR2: MNHEY and SVGAGI. The CDR3 DNA reads as TGTGCCAGCAGCCCAGGGGAGACCCAGTACTTC. Its protein is CASSPGETQYF.

This chain joins TRBV6-6 and TRBJ2-7; TRBD2 is a possible D gene (6 bases). The V end was cut by 2 bases, the J end by 6 bases, with 14 bases between. Germline-derived CDR1 and CDR2 are MNHNY and SVGAGI (reference sequence). CDR3 length: 14 amino acids. As DNA, the CDR3 is TGTGCCAGCAGTTACGGACTATCCCCCTCCGAGCAGTACTTC. It translates to CASSYGLSPSEQYF.

J is TRBJ1-1 and V is TRBV6-5; TRBD1 matches at 7 bases. This CDR3 has 14 residues. CDR1 and CDR2 from the germline V gene are MNHEY and SVGAGI. After removal of 5 bases from V and 5 bases from J, the junction contained 8 bases not matched to a gene. CDR3 sequence (DNA): TGTGCCAGCAGTGTGGACAGGATTAGTACTGAAGCTTTCTTT. As protein: CASSVDRISTEAFF.

The V gene is TRBV7-2, the J gene TRBJ1-1; D is uncertain. The CDR3 is made up of 15 amino acids. Per germline, CDR1 SGHTA and CDR2 FQGNSA. Trimming left V 2 bases short and J 4 bases short, with 14 bases between. The CDR3 DNA reads as TGTGCCAGCAGCTTACCCCCGTGGGAGGGCACTGAAGCTTTCTTT. This encodes CASSLPPWEGTEAFF.

This chain uses TRBV4-3 with TRBJ1-5; a possible D gene is TRBD1 (6 bases). V lost 0 bases to trimming and J lost 8 bases, with 11 bases between them. Germline CDR1 reads LGHNA; CDR2 reads YSLEER. The CDR3 covers 14 residues. The CDR3 here is CASSQDRRGKPQHF. Written as DNA, the CDR3 is TGCGCCAGCAGCCAAGATCGGAGGGGGAAGCCCCAGCATTTT.

Only one count was recorded for this clone. The chain recombines TRBV27 with TRBJ2-7, with a tentative D call TRBD1 (5 bases). Looked up from germline, CDR1 is MNHEY and CDR2 is SMNVEV (reference sequence). The germline V and J ends were trimmed by 5 bases and 3 bases, with 17 bases remaining between them. The CDR3 is 15 residues long. CDR3 DNA sequence: TGTGCCAGCAGTATTAGAGGCAGGGCGGACTACGAGCAGTACTTC. Translated, it gives CASSIRGRADYEQYF.

V and J are TRBV5-6 and TRBJ2-2; D not resolved. CDR1 and CDR2 from the germline V gene are SGHDT and YYEEEE. This CDR3 spans 14 amino acids. Trimming removed 2 bases from V and 7 bases from J, with 12 bases in between. CDR3 region: CASSFWSGGGELFF. The CDR3 nucleotides read TGTGCCAGCAGCTTCTGGTCGGGCGGCGGGGAGCTGTTTTTT.

This clone was picked up one time. This sequence joins TRBV13 and TRBJ2-7; D perhaps matches TRBD1 (6 bases). The ends were cut back, 5 bases at V and 1 base at J, with 15 bases in the middle. The CDR3 sequence is 15 residues long. The V gene's germline CDR1 is PRHDT and CDR2 FYEKMQ (reference sequence). The CDR3, as DNA: TGTGCCAGCAGCATCACACAGGGTTTATCCTACGAGCAGTACTTC. This codes for CASSITQGLSYEQYF.

The rearrangement uses TRBV28 and TRBJ2-2, with D perhaps matching TRBD1 or TRBD2 (6 bases each). Trimming cost V 3 bases and J 7 bases, with 12 bases left between them. Germline CDR1 MDHEN, CDR2 SYDVKM. This CDR3 has 14 residues. CDR3 sequence (DNA): TGTGCCAGCAGTTTGGGGGGCGGTGGCGGGGAGCTGTTTTTT. Translating gives CASSLGGGGGELFF.

The V call is TRBV28, the J call TRBJ2-5, with D perhaps TRBD1 or TRBD2 (5 bases each). Trimming took 5 bases from V and 3 from J, leaving 10 bases between them. CDR1 is MDHEN and CDR2 is SYDVKM in the germline V gene. The length of the CDR3 is 13 residues. CDR3 region: CASSGTEEETQYF. DNA for the CDR3: TGTGCCAGCAGTGGGACGGAAGAAGAGACCCAGTACTTC.

The genes are TRBV5-6 and TRBJ2-7; D perhaps matches TRBD1 (5 bases). With 2 bases removed from V and 3 bases from J, the gap between germline ends came to 21 bases. Germline V gene lookup returns CDR1 SGHDT and CDR2 YYEEEE. This CDR3 comprises 17 residues. As DNA, the CDR3 is TGTGCCAGCAGCTTCATAGGGGCCCTGGAGATAGGCTACGAGCAGTACTTC. Translated, it gives CASSFIGALEIGYEQYF.

This chain links TRBV10-1 with TRBJ2-7; 7 bases align to TRBD2. V was pared by 8 bases and J by 6 bases, with 10 bases of the junction left unmatched. CDR1 is WNHNN and CDR2 is SYGVQD in the germline V gene (reference sequence). This CDR3 is built from 13 residues. The chain's CDR3 is CASSQAGRVEQYF. The CDR3 region has the DNA TGCGCCAGCTCCCAAGCGGGGCGCGTCGAGCAGTACTTC.

This sequence joins TRBV27 and TRBJ2-1, with 12 bases fitting TRBD2. In germline, CDR1 is MNHEY, CDR2 SMNVEV (reference sequence). Losses at the gene ends were 3 bases for V and 4 bases for J; bases not matched to a gene: 4. The CDR3 contains 16 residues. CDR3 sequence reads: CASSLLGLAGYNEQFF. CDR3 nucleotide sequence: TGTGCCAGCAGTTTGCTTGGACTAGCGGGATACAATGAGCAGTTCTTC.

The V gene is TRBV29-1, the J gene TRBJ2-3; tentative D call: TRBD2 (6 bases). CDR3 size: 14 residues. Germline V gene sequence: CDR1 SQVTM, CDR2 ANQGSEA. The V and J ends lost 7 bases and 0 bases respectively, with 14 bases between them. CDR3 nucleotide sequence: TGCAGCGCATCGGGTAGCGGTAGCACAGATACGCAGTATTTT. This translates into CSASGSGSTDTQYF.

The chain has TRBV7-9 and TRBJ1-5, with D possibly matching TRBD1 (5 bases). This CDR3 spans 17 amino acids. The germline V gene encodes CDR1 SEHNR and CDR2 FQNEAQ (reference sequence). Between the trimmed V and J ends, which lost 3 bases and 5 bases, there was a span of 20 bases. The CDR3: CASSLAGDGWWDQPQHF. In DNA form, the CDR3 reads TGTGCCAGCAGCTTGGCCGGGGACGGGTGGTGGGATCAGCCCCAGCATTTT. Based on the CDR3 plus reference TRBV7-9 and TRBJ1-5, the full variable domain is DTGVSQNPRHKITKRGQNVTFRCDPISEHNRLYWYRQTLGQGPEFLTYFQNEAQLEKSRLLSDRFSAERPKGSFSTLEIQRTEQGDSAMYLCASSLAGDGWWDQPQHFGDGTRLSIL.

The chain carries TRBV6-6 and TRBJ2-1; 8 bases agree with TRBD2. CDR1 is MNHNY and CDR2 is SVGAGI in the germline V gene (reference sequence). This CDR3 has 13 residues. Trimming took 5 bases from V and 8 from J; bases not matched to a gene: 5. The CDR3 is CASSVTSADEQFF. The CDR3 DNA sequence: TGTGCCAGCAGTGTGACTAGCGCCGATGAGCAGTTCTTC.